Reported below is one T cell receptor beta chain. Germline CDR1 is MNHEY and CDR2 is SVGAGI. The CDR3 length is 15 residues. Germline trimming cut 6 bases from V and 0 bases from J; bases unmatched to any gene: 1. The sample comes from a study of T cell responses to AZD1222 COVID-19 vaccine. Generated by immunoSEQ multiplex PCR, the TCRdb table keeps only in-frame clones and is missing some. The repertoire has 150,000 to 200,000 clones, approximately 88% of them found once; the top ten carry 4% to 5.5%. This receptor was taken from an adult who received the AZD1222 COVID-19 vaccine. Sequences were derived from peripheral blood, sampled 28 days after the second AZD1222 dose. This chain joins TRBV6-5 and TRBJ2-2, with 10 bases identical to TRBD1. CDR3: CASRTGGPNTGELFF. For the CDR3, the DNA is TGTGCCAGCAGGACAGGGGGCCCGAACACCGGGGAGCTGTTTTTT.